This TCR beta chain was obtained from a study of blood T cell repertoires in COVID-19. For the study at large: Donors in the United States, Italy and Spain gave samples during acute or convalescent COVID-19. PBMCs, B-cell-depleted T cells, or T cells provided the cDNA or gDNA that made up the material.

Study processing details: Quantification of nucleated cells was approximated via reference gene primer amplification. The table came from immunoSEQ multiplex PCR; TCRdb's copy has only in-frame clones and leaves some out. D and trimming come from the DNA, and the V and J calls and clone size come from that table. The sample has under 200,000 clones, approximately 90% seen once. The TCR was taken from a young man with acute or convalescent COVID-19. The sample consisted of peripheral blood.

For the CDR3, the DNA is TGTGCCAGTAGTGCCGCCTGGGAGGTGGTCTATGGCTACACCTTC. It codes for CASSAAWEVVYGYTF. V gene TRBV19 combines with J gene TRBJ1-2; D uncertain. Trimming removed 5 bases from V and 4 bases from J, with 17 bases in between. CDR1 and CDR2 (germline): LNHDA, SQIVND (reference sequence). The CDR3 covers 15 residues.